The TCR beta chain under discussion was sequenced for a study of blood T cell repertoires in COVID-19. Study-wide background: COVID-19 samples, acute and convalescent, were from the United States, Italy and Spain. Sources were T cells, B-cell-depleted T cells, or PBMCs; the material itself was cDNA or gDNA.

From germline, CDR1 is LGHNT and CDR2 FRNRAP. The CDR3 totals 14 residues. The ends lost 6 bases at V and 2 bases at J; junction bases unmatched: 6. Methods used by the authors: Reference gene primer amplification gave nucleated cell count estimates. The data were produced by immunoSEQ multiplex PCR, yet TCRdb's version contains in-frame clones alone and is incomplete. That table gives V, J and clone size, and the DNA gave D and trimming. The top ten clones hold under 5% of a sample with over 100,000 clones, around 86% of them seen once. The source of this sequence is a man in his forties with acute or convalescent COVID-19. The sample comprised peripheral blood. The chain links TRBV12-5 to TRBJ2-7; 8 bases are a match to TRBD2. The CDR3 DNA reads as TGTGCTAGTGGAGGGACTAGTAGTGCCTACGAGCAGTACTTC. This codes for CASGGTSSAYEQYF.